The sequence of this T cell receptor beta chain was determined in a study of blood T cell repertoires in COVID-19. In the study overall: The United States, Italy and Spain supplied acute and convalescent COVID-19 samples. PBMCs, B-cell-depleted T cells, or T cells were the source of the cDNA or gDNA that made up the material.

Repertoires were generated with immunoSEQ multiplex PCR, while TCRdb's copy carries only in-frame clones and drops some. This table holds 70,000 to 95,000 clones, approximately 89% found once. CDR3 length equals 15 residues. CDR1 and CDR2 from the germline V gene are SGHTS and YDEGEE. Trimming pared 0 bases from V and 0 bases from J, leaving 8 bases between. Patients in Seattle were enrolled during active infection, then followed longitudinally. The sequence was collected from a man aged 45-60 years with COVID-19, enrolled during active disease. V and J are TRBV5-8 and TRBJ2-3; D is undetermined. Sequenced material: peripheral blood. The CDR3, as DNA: TGTGCCAGCAGCTTGGGGCGGATTAGCACAGATACGCAGTATTTT. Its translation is CASSLGRISTDTQYF.